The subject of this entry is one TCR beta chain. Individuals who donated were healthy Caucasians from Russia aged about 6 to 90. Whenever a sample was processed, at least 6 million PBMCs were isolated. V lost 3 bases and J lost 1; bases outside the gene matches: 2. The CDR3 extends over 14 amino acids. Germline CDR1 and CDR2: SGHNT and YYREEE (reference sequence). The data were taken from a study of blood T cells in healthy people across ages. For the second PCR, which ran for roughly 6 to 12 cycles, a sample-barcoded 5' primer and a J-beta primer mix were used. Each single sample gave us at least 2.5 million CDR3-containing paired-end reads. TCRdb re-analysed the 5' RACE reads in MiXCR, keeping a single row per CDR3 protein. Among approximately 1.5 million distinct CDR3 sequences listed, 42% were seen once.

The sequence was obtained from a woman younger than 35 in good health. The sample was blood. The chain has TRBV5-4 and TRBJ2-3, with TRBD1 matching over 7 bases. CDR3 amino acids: CASSSGQRTDTQYF. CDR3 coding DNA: TGTGCCAGCAGCTCGGGACAGCGCACAGATACGCAGTATTTT.